This T cell receptor (beta chain) was recovered during a study of CD8 T cells in Susac syndrome. In blood CD8+ and CD4+ T cells, TCR beta underwent sequencing. Patients with Susac syndrome met diagnostic criteria that were recently defined for definite or probable disease. Of note for this clonotype: Its antigen remains unknown.

Notes on the study in general: Clonal expansion was not seen in any Susac syndrome CD4+ T cell repertoire. The study's TCR sequencing and HLA analysis covered a relatively small number of individuals, and the study acknowledged this.

Random hexamers were used to reverse transcribe the RNA input (about 0.45 to 1 ug). Via MiXCR, TCRdb re-called the immunoSEQ multiplex PCR reads, giving one row per CDR3 protein. The sample contains roughly 160,000 distinct CDR3 sequences, 95% to 97% of which appear only once. Germline V gene lookup returns CDR1 KGHDR and CDR2 SFDVKD. CDR3 length equals 12 residues. V shed 6 bases and J shed 10 bases, with 11 bases lying between them. This clonotype was obtained from a human donor with Susac syndrome. Input material: CD4+ T cells from PBMCs. The chain joins TRBV24-1 to TRBJ1-4; no clear D. The CDR3 DNA is TGTGCCACCAGTCCGGGGAACGGAAAACTGTTTTTT. Its translation: CATSPGNGKLFF.